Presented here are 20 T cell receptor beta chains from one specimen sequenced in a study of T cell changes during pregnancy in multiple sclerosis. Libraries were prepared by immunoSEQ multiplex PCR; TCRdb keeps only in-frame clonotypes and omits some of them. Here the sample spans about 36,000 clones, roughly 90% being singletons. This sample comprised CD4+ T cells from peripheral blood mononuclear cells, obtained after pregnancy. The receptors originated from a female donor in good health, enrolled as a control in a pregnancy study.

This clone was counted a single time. Here the CDR3 reads CASSLDSNTGELFF. The CDR3 DNA reads as TGCGCCAGCAGCTTGGACAGCAACACCGGGGAGCTGTTTTTT. The rearrangement links TRBV5-1 to TRBJ2-2; no definite D call. The germline V and J ends were trimmed by 0 bases and 2 bases, with 5 bases remaining between them. The CDR3 totals 14 residues. Germline CDR1 and CDR2: SGHRS and YFSETQ.

The CDR3: CSVDYGTGREKLFF. The CDR3 DNA sequence: TGCAGCGTCGACTATGGGACAGGGCGAGAAAAACTGTTTTTT. The V gene is TRBV29-1, the J gene TRBJ1-4; TRBD1 matches 9 bases. Trimming took 6 bases from V and 8 from J; bases not matched to a gene: 10. Germline-derived CDR1 and CDR2 are SQVTM and ANQGSEA. This CDR3 region has 14 residues.

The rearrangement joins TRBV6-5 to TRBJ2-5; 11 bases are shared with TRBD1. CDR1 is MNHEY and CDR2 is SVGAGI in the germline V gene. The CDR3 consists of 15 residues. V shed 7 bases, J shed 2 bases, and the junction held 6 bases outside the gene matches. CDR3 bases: TGTGCCAGCAAAGGGACAGGGGGTCGACAAGAGACCCAGTACTTC. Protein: CASKGTGGRQETQYF.

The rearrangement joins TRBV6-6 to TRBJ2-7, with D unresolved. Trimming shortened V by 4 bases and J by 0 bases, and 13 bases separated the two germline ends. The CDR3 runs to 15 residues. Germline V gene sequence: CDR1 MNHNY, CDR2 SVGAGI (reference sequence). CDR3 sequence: CASSSPTLLSYEQYF. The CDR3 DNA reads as TGTGCCAGCAGTTCGCCGACACTCCTCTCCTACGAGCAGTACTTC.

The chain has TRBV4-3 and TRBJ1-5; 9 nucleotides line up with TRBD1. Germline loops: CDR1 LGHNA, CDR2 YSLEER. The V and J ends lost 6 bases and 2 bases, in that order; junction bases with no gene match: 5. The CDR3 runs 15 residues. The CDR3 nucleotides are TGCGCCAGCAGTGTACGGACAGGGGGCAATCAGCCCCAGCATTTT. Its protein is CASSVRTGGNQPQHF.

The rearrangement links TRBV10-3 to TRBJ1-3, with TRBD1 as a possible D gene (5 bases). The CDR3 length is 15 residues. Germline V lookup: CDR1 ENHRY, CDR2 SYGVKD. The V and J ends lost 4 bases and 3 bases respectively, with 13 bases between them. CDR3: CAISADDRDGNTIYF. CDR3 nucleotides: TGTGCCATCAGTGCCGACGACAGAGATGGAAACACCATATATTTT.

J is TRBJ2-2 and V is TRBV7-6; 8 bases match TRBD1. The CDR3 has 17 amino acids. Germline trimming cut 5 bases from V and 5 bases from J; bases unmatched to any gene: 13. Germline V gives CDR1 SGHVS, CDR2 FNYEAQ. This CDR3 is CASSPRSTGANTGELFF. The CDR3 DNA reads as TGTGCCAGCAGCCCACGGTCGACAGGGGCTAATACCGGGGAGCTGTTTTTT.

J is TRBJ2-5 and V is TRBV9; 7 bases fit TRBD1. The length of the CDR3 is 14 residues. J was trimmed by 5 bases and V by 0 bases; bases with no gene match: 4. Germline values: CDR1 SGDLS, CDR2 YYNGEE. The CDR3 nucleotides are TGTGCCAGCAGCGTAGCGGCAGGGGGTGAGACCCAGTACTTC. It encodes CASSVAAGGETQYF. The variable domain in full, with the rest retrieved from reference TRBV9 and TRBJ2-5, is DSGVTQTPKHLITATGQRVTLRCSPRSGDLSVYWYQQSLDQGLQFLIQYYNGEERAKGNILERFSAQQFPDLHSELNLSSLELGDSALYFCASSVAAGGETQYFGPGTRLLVL.

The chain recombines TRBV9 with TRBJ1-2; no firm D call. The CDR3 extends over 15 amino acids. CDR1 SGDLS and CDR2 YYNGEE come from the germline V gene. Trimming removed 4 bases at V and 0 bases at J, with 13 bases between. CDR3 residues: CASSPQGGTNYGYTF. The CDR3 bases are TGTGCCAGCAGCCCCCAAGGAGGGACTAACTATGGCTACACCTTC.

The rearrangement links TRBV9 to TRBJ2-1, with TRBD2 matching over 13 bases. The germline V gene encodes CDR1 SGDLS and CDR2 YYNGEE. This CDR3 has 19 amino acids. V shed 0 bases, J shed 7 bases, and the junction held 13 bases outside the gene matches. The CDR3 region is CASSVGVGVGTSGKNEQFF. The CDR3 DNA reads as TGTGCCAGCAGCGTAGGTGTAGGGGTAGGGACTAGCGGGAAAAATGAGCAGTTCTTC.

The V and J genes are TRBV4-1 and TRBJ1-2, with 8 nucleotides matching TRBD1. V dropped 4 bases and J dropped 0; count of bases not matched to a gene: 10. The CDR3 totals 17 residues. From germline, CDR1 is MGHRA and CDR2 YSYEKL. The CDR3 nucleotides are TGCGCCAGCAGCCGGACAGGGCCCCCCCTAGCTAACTATGGCTACACCTTC. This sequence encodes CASSRTGPPLANYGYTF.

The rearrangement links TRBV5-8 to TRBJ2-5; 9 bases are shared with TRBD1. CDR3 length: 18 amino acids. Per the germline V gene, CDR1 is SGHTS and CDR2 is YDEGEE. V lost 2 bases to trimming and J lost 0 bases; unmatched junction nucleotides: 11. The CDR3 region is CASSFTAGQGKYQETQYF. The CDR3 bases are TGTGCCAGCAGCTTCACAGCGGGACAGGGAAAGTACCAAGAGACCCAGTACTTC.

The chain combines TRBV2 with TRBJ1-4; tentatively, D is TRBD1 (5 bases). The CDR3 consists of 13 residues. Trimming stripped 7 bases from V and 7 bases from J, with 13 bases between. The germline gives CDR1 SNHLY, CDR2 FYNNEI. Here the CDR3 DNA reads TGTGCCAGCAATTGGCAGGGCGGTGAAAAACTGTTTTTT. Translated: CASNWQGGEKLFF.

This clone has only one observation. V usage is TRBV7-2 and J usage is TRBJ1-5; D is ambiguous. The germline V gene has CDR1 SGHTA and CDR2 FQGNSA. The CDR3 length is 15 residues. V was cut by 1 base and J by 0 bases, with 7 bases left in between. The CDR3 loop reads CASSLDGHSNQPQHF. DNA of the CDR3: TGTGCCAGCAGCTTAGACGGTCATAGCAATCAGCCCCAGCATTTT. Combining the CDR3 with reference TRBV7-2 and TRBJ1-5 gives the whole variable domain GAGVSQSPSNKVTEKGKDVELRCDPISGHTALYWYRQSLGQGLEFLIYFQGNSAPDKSGLPSDRFSAERTGGSVSTLTIQRTQQEDSAVYLCASSLDGHSNQPQHFGDGTRLSIL.

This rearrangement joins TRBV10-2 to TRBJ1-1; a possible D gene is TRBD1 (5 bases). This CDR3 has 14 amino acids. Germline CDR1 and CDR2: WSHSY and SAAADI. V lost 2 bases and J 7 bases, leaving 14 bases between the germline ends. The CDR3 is CASSEKGGESEAFF. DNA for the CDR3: TGCGCCAGCAGTGAGAAAGGAGGGGAAAGTGAAGCTTTCTTT.

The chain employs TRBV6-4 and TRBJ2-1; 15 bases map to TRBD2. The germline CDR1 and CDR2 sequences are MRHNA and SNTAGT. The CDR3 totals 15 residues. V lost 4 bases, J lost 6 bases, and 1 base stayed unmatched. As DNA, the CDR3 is TGTGCCAGCAGTGGGACTAGCGGGAGGGGCAATGAGCAGTTCTTC. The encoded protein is CASSGTSGRGNEQFF.

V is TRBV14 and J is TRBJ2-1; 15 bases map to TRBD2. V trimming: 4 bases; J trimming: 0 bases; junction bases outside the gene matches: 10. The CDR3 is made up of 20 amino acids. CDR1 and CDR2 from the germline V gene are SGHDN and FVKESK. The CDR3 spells CASSPLDGTSGRRSYNEQFF. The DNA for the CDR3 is TGTGCCAGCAGCCCCCTTGACGGGACTAGCGGGAGGCGCTCCTACAATGAGCAGTTCTTC.

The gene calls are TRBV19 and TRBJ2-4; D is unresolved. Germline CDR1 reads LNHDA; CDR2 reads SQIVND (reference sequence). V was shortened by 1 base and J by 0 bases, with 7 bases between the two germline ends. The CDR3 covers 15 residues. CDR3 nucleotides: TGTGCCAGTAGTATAGGCAAACTAGCCAAAAACATTCAGTACTTC. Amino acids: CASSIGKLAKNIQYF.

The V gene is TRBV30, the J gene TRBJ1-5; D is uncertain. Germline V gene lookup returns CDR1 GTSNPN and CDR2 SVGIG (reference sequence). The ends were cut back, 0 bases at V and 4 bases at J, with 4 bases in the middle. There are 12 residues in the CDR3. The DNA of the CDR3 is TGTGCCTGGAGTGTCGGTAATCAGCCCCAGCATTTT. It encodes CAWSVGNQPQHF.

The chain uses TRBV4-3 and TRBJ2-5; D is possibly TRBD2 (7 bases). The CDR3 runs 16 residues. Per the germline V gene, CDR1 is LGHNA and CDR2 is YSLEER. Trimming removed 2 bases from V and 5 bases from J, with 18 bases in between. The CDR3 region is CASSQLIGGPGETQYF. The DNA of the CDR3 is TGCGCCAGCAGCCAACTAATCGGGGGGCCGGGGGAGACCCAGTACTTC.